This T cell receptor (beta chain) was sequenced in a study of cytomegalovirus exposure and HLA in healthy donors. Study summary: There were some 380 genotyped donors. Of these, roughly 80% fell in the genetic ancestry cluster associated with self-reported Caucasian donors.

This clone was seen only once. Its target is unknown. This PCR relied on a set of 60 Vbeta primers and 13 Jbeta primers. The data were produced by immunoSEQ multiplex PCR, yet TCRdb's version contains in-frame clones alone and is incomplete. This table has approximately 210,000 clones, around 83% appearing once. This CDR3 is 14 amino acids long. V was trimmed by 2 bases and J by 5 bases, leaving 12 bases between them. The V gene's germline CDR1 is LNHDA and CDR2 SQIVND (reference sequence). Overall study findings and caveats: Most observed TCR sequences were rare, whereas some public TCRs were detected in many donors.

The chain combines TRBV19 with TRBJ1-2, with a weak D call TRBD1 (5 bases). This TCR came from a woman aged 45-65 years in good health and CMV-seropositive. Sequencing input: PBMCs. The CDR3 region is CASSINRMTYGYTF. CDR3 bases: TGTGCCAGTAGTATAAACAGGATGACATATGGCTACACCTTC.